This is a list of T cell receptor beta chains from one sample in a study of cytomegalovirus exposure and HLA in healthy donors. Profiled with immunoSEQ multiplex PCR; TCRdb holds only in-frame clones, not every one. The table records a few hundred thousand clones, approximately 82% of them present only once. What was sequenced was PBMCs. The receptors come from a woman aged 55-69 years in good health and CMV-seropositive. CDR3s include the opening cysteine and the closing phenylalanine or tryptophan. The order of the fields is V gene, clone size, D gene, J gene, CDR3 protein, CDR3 DNA. D genes are given only for firm matches. The listing skips clone size in some rows; elsewhere it reads once, few, many or a size class.

TRBV4-1	-	TRBD1	TRBJ2-3	CASANTRARGPADTQYF	TGCGCCAGCGCTAACACCAGGGCGAGGGGGCCGGCAGATACGCAGTATTTT
TRBV28	-	-	TRBJ1-5	CASSPVWDYQPQHF	TGTGCCAGCAGCCCTGTTTGGGACTATCAGCCCCAGCATTTT
TRBV12-5	-	TRBD2	TRBJ2-3	CASGFSSGSQLDTQYF	TGTGCTAGTGGTTTCTCTAGCGGGAGTCAGCTAGATACGCAGTATTTT
TRBV19	-	TRBD1	TRBJ2-7	CASRGGQGHYEQYF	TGTGCCAGTAGGGGAGGACAGGGCCACTACGAGCAGTACTTC
TRBV29-1	-	-	TRBJ2-3	CSVVSDTSTDTQYF	TGCAGCGTTGTTTCGGACACTAGCACAGATACGCAGTATTTT
TRBV28	few	TRBD2	TRBJ2-5	CASSQTGLAGVVETQYF	TGTGCCAGCAGTCAAACTGGACTAGCGGGAGTGGTAGAGACCCAGTACTTC
TRBV18	once	TRBD1	TRBJ2-1	CASSLGQGKFF	TGTGCCAGCTCACTTGGACAGGGGAAGTTCTTC
TRBV6-1	-	TRBD1	TRBJ1-2	CASRTGGRGYTF	TGTGCCAGCAGGACAGGGGGCCGGGGCTACACCTTC
TRBV12-5	-	-	TRBJ2-2	CASGDRTGVAGYTEELFF	TGTGCTAGTGGTGATCGGACCGGGGTGGCGGGCTACACCGAGGAGCTGTTTTTT
TRBV7-3	-	-	TRBJ1-1	CASSLTGGNTEAFF	TGTGCCAGCAGCTTAACCGGAGGGAACACTGAAGCTTTCTTT
TRBV7-6	-	-	TRBJ2-3	CASSAGQIRDTQYF	TGTGCCAGCAGCGCCGGACAGATTAGGGATACGCAGTATTTT
TRBV19	-	-	TRBJ1-2	CASSRGGHGYTF	TGTGCCAGCAGTAGGGGGGGACATGGCTACACCTTC
TRBV9	-	-	TRBJ1-4	CASSVRGTVAEKLFF	TGTGCCAGCAGCGTAAGGGGGACCGTAGCGGAAAAACTGTTTTTT